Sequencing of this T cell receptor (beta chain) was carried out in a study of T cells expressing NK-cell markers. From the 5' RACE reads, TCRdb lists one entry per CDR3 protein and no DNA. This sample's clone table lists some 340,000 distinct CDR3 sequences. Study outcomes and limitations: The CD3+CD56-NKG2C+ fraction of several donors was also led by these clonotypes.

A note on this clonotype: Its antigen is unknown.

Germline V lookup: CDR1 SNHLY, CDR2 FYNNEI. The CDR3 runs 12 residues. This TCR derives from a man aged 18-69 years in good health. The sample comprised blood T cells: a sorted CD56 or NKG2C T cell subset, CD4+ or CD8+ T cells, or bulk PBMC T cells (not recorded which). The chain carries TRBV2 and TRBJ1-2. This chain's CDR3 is CASSRDSGGYTF.